A selection of T cell receptor beta chains follows, all from one sample in a study of shared clonotypes between healthy human individuals. Repertoires were generated with immunoSEQ multiplex PCR, while TCRdb's copy carries only in-frame clones and drops some. The table lists more than 500,000 clones, roughly 95% of them singletons, with approximately 0.067% in the top ten. The sequenced material came from naive CD4+ T cells sorted from blood. The source is a woman aged 25 to 39 in good health. Both conserved end residues are part of each CDR3. The order of the fields is V gene, D gene, CDR3 length, J gene, clone size, CDR3 DNA, CDR3 protein. A D gene is named only where the DNA matches it firmly. Only some rows state a clone size, as once, few, many or a class for expanded clones.

v_gene: TRBV4-2
d_gene: TRBD1
len: 17
j_gene: TRBJ2-2
abundance: -
CDR3nt: TGTGCCAGCAGCCAAGTTCCGACAGGGGCGAACACCGGGGAGCTGTTTTTT
CDR3aa: CASSQVPTGANTGELFF

v_gene: TRBV27
d_gene: -
len: 14
j_gene: TRBJ2-7
abundance: few
CDR3nt: TGTGCCAGCAGTCACGACCCTTACCCCTACGAGCAGTACTTC
CDR3aa: CASSHDPYPYEQYF

v_gene: TRBV6-6
d_gene: -
len: 13
j_gene: TRBJ1-2
abundance: -
CDR3nt: TGTGCCAGCAGTCGGACAGCGTACTATGGCTACACCTTC
CDR3aa: CASSRTAYYGYTF

v_gene: TRBV7-7
d_gene: TRBD2
len: 16
j_gene: TRBJ2-1
abundance: -
CDR3nt: TGTGCCAGCAGCTTAGCCCCCAGCGGGAGTTGGAATGAGCAGTTCTTC
CDR3aa: CASSLAPSGSWNEQFF

v_gene: TRBV29-1
d_gene: -
len: 12
j_gene: TRBJ2-7
abundance: few
CDR3nt: TGCAGCGTTGCAGGGGGGAACGACGAGCAGTACTTC
CDR3aa: CSVAGGNDEQYF

v_gene: TRBV5-1
d_gene: -
len: 15
j_gene: TRBJ1-1
abundance: -
CDR3nt: TGCGCCAGCAGTCCGAGGGGGGCCGGGAGCACTGAAGCTTTCTTT
CDR3aa: CASSPRGAGSTEAFF

v_gene: TRBV28
d_gene: -
len: 16
j_gene: TRBJ2-7
abundance: -
CDR3nt: TGTGCCAGCACCCCGAAGGGCAGGCCAAGCTCCTACGAGCAGTACTTC
CDR3aa: CASTPKGRPSSYEQYF

v_gene: TRBV2
d_gene: -
len: 15
j_gene: TRBJ1-5
abundance: -
CDR3nt: TGTGCCAGCGGAAGAACGGACAGCTCAACCAGGCCCCAGCATTTT
CDR3aa: CASGRTDSSTRPQHF

v_gene: TRBV5-1
d_gene: -
len: 16
j_gene: TRBJ1-1
abundance: once
CDR3nt: TGCGCCAGCAGCCCTGCTGTGGGGACGGCGAGCACTGAAGCTTTCTTT
CDR3aa: CASSPAVGTASTEAFF

v_gene: TRBV5-1
d_gene: TRBD2
len: 15
j_gene: TRBJ2-7
abundance: -
CDR3nt: TGCGCCAGCAGCTTGGCCGGACTAGCGGACTACGAGCAGTACTTC
CDR3aa: CASSLAGLADYEQYF

v_gene: TRBV21-1
d_gene: -
len: 18
j_gene: TRBJ1-5
abundance: once
CDR3nt: TGTGCCAGCAGCAAAGCTTTTTTCGGGCACACGACGAATCAGCCCCAGCATTTT
CDR3aa: CASSKAFFGHTTNQPQHF

v_gene: TRBV7-9
d_gene: -
len: 16
j_gene: TRBJ1-2
abundance: once
CDR3nt: TGTGCCAGCAGCTTAGGGCGTCTAGGGAGGGACTATGGCTACACCTTC
CDR3aa: CASSLGRLGRDYGYTF

v_gene: TRBV5-1
d_gene: -
len: 13
j_gene: TRBJ2-1
abundance: once
CDR3nt: TGCGCCAGCCGGCAGAGCCCCGTCGGTGAGCAGTTCTTC
CDR3aa: CASRQSPVGEQFF

v_gene: TRBV28
d_gene: -
len: 17
j_gene: TRBJ1-4
abundance: -
CDR3nt: TGTGCCAGCAGTTTTCTCCGGGACTCTACAACTAATGAAAAACTGTTTTTT
CDR3aa: CASSFLRDSTTNEKLFF